This TCR beta chain emerged from a study of resident and recirculating memory T cells in vitiligo (dated by TCRdb to the late 2010s). Regarding the complete study: For TCR beta sequencing, epidermis was obtained by shave biopsy from two lesional and two nonlesional sites, and PBMCs were also collected, from each of a few stable vitiligo patients. Human TCR beta sequencing was used to test whether specific clones in lesional vitiligo skin differed from clones in nonlesional skin and blood. Samples were homogenized without cell sorting just before genomic DNA extraction with the Qiagen DNeasy Blood & Tissue Kit.

A note on this clone: The target of this receptor is not known. Base qualities were left out, and no much larger clone turns up one base away.

From the cysteine through the phenylalanine, the CDR3 covers 15 amino acids. Only the CDR3 region is kept as DNA, spanning 45 bases read in frame from base 1. The junction shows trimming of 6 bases on V and 7 bases on J, and the gene matches do not reach 11 bases of it. CDR1 and CDR2 are read off the germline V gene as MDHEN and SYDVKM. Stable vitiligo was defined as no change in lesions over the previous 6 months. To count as stable, patients also needed to show no confetti depigmentation, which is a clinical sign of active vitiligo. Any patient who had received treatment in the previous three months was excluded. PBMCs were isolated from heparinized blood by Ficoll density gradient centrifugation and then flash-frozen. Study-level results and caveats: Mechanistic studies in the future are needed to assess how much the detected T cell clones and the human Trm pools versus Tcm pools each contribute. By overlap and correlation analysis, no significant repertoire overlap was shown between biopsies, even within a single patient, except for each lesion compared with itself. Clonality was not the same from one vitiligo lesion to another, and no unique dominant TCR clone turned up. TCR sequences were not conserved across biopsy sites or patients, suggesting that different T cell clones infiltrate different lesions, described as private specificity.

TCR beta chains were amplified from genomic DNA using the immunoSEQ hsTCRB kit. The immunoSEQ service ran the sequencing of the TCR beta libraries on an Illumina MiSeq instrument. On the authors' methods: Repertoire data were analyzed using the immunoSEQ Analyzer. The immuneACCESS repertoire file appears here via TCRdb, limited to in-frame rearrangements. These files lack a portion of the clones; in checked studies, under half of the deficit traces to unresolved V genes, and the cause of the others is not known. The V and J calls and the clone size are those of that table, but D and trimming were determined from the DNA. The sample yields roughly 80,000 clones; 92% were counted once. The top ten clones comprise approximately 4.8% of the sample.

The sample was blood. The sequence is built from TRBV28 and TRBJ2-7; the central 11 bases match TRBD2. This TCR derives from a male donor with vitiligo. CDR3 reads: CASRSPGLAVQEQYF. The nucleotide sequence is TGTGCCAGCAGGTCTCCGGGACTAGCGGTACAGGAGCAGTACTTC.